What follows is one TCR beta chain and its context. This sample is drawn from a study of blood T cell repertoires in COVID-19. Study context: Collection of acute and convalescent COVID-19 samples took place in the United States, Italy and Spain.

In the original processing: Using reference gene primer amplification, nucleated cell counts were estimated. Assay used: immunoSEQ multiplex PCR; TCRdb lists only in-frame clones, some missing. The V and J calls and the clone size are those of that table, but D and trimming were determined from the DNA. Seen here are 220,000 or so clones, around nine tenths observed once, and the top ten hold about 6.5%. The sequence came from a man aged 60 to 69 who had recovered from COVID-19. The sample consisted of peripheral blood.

CDR3 coding DNA: TGTGCCAGCAGTTACTCACCAGGGGAACGAGACGAGCAGTACTTC. Amino acids: CASSYSPGERDEQYF. This rearrangement joins TRBV6-5 to TRBJ2-7, with a tentative D call TRBD1 (6 bases). From germline, CDR1 is MNHEY and CDR2 SVGAGI. Trimming left V 0 bases short and J 5 bases short, with 14 bases between. This CDR3 has 15 amino acids.